The TCR beta chain described here comes from a study of blood T cell repertoires in COVID-19. Study summary: COVID-19 samples, acute and convalescent, were from the United States, Italy and Spain.

Participants' reported clinical history set cohort assignment. Donors in Cohort 3 who had recovered were those with two negative PCRs, healthcare professional clearance, or resolution of their symptoms. The V end lost 4 bases, the J end lost 3 bases, and 16 bases lay between the germline ends. This CDR3 spans 16 amino acids. The V gene's germline CDR1 is SGHTA and CDR2 FQGNSA. In the original processing: From reference gene primer amplification, estimates of nucleated cell counts were derived. Data came from immunoSEQ multiplex PCR; TCRdb stores just in-frame clones and leaves some out. V and J calls and clone size are those listed in that table; D and trimming were worked out from the DNA. Here the sample spans about 200,000 clones, around 84% being singletons.

The TCR comes from a man aged 35 to 55 who had recovered from COVID-19. Sequenced sample: PBMCs or T cells enriched from blood (not recorded which). V and J are TRBV7-2 and TRBJ2-1, with D possibly matching TRBD2 (5 bases). The CDR3 is CASSWTPGLLYNEQFF. CDR3 coding DNA: TGTGCCAGCAGCTGGACTCCGGGCCTACTCTACAATGAGCAGTTCTTC.